The text below deals with one T cell receptor beta chain. This sample is part of a study of blood T cell repertoires in COVID-19. The protocol was immunoSEQ multiplex PCR, while the TCRdb copy is restricted to in-frame clones and leaves out a portion. The sample has under 50,000 clones; 90% to 95% are singletons. This receptor was obtained from a man in his 60s with COVID-19, enrolled during active disease. Sequencing input: peripheral blood.

CDR3 amino acids: CASKRLLAGRVNEQFF. DNA of the CDR3: TGTGCCAGCAAGCGCCTATTAGCGGGACGTGTAAATGAGCAGTTCTTC. The V call is TRBV2, the J call TRBJ2-1, with 8 nucleotides matching TRBD2. This CDR3 region has 16 residues. V lost 7 bases and J lost 7; bases outside the gene matches: 15. Germline V gene data show CDR1 as SNHLY and CDR2 as FYNNEI.